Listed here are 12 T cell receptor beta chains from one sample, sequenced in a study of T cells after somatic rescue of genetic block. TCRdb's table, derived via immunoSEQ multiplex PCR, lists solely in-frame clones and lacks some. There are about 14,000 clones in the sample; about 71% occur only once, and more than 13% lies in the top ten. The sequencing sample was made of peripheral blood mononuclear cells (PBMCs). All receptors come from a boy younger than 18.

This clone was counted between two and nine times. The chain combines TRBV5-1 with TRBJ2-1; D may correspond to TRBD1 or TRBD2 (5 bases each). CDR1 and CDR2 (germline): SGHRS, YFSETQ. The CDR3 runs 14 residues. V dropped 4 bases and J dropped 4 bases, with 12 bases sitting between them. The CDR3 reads CASSLSWGYNEQFF. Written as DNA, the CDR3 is TGCGCCAGCAGCCTCTCCTGGGGGTACAATGAGCAGTTCTTC.

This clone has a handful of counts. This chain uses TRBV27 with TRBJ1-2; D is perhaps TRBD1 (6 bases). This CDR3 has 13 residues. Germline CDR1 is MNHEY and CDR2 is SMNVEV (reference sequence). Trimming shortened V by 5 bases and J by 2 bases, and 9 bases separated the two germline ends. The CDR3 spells CASSLRGNYGYTF. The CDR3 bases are TGTGCCAGCAGTCTCAGGGGAAACTATGGCTACACCTTC.

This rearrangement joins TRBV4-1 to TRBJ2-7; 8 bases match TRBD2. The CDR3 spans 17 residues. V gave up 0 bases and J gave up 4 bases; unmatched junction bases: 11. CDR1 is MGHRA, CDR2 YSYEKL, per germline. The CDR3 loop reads CASSQDYRASGQYEQYF. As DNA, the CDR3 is TGCGCCAGCAGCCAAGATTATAGGGCTAGCGGGCAGTACGAGCAGTACTTC.

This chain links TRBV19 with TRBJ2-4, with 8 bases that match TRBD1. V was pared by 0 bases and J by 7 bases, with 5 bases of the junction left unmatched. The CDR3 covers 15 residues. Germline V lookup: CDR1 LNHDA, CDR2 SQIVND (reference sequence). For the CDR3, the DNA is TGTGCCAGTAGTATAGAAGACAGGGGAAGGAACATTCAGTACTTC. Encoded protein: CASSIEDRGRNIQYF.

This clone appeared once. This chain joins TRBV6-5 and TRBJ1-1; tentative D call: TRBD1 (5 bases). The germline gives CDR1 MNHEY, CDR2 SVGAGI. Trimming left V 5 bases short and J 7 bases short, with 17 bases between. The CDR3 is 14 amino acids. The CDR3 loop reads CASSQRPLRGEAFF. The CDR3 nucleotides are TGTGCCAGCAGTCAGAGGCCGCTGAGGGGTGAAGCTTTCTTT.

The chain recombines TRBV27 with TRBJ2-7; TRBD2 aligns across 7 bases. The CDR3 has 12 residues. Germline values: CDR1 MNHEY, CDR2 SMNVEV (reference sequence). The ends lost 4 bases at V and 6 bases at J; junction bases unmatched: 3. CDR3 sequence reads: CASSYPGGEQYF. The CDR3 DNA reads TGTGCCAGCAGTTACCCGGGAGGCGAGCAGTACTTC.

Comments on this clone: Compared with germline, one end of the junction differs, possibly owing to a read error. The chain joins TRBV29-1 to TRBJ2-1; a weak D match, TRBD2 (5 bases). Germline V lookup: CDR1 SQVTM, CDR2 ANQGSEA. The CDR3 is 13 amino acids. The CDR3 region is CSVEVASYNEQFF. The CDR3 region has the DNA TGCAGCGTTGAGGTAGCGTCCTACAATGAACAGTTCTTC.

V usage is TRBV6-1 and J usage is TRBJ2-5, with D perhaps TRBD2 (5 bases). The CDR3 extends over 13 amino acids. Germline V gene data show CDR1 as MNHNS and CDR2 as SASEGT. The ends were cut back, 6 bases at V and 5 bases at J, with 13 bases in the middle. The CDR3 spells CASRQLGLETQYF. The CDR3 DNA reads TGTGCCAGCAGGCAACTAGGTTTGGAGACCCAGTACTTC.

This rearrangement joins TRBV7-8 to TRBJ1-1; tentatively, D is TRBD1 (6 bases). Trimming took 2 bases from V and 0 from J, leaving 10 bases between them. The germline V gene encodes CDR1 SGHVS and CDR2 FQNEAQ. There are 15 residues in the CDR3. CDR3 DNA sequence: TGTGCCAGCAGCTTACAGGGGATTATGAACACTGAAGCTTTCTTT. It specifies CASSLQGIMNTEAFF.

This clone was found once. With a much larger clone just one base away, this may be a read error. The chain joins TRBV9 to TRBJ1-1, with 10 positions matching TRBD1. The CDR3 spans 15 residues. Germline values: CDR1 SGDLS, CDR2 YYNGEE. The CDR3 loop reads CASSDWDRGGTEVFF. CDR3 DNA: TGTGCCAGCAGCGACTGGGACAGGGGAGGAACTGAAGTTTTCTTT.

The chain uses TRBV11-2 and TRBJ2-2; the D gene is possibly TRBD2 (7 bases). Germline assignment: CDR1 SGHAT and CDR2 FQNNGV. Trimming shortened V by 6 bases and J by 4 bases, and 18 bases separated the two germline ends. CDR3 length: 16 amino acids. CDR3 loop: CASSSGGGASTGELFF. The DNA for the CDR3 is TGTGCCAGCAGTTCAGGTGGGGGGGCGTCCACCGGGGAGCTGTTTTTT.

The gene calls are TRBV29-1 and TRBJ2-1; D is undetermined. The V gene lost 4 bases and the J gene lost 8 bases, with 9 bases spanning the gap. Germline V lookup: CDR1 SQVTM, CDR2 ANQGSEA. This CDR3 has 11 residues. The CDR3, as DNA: TGCAGCGTTGGACGGCCGGATGAGCAGTTCTTC. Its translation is CSVGRPDEQFF.